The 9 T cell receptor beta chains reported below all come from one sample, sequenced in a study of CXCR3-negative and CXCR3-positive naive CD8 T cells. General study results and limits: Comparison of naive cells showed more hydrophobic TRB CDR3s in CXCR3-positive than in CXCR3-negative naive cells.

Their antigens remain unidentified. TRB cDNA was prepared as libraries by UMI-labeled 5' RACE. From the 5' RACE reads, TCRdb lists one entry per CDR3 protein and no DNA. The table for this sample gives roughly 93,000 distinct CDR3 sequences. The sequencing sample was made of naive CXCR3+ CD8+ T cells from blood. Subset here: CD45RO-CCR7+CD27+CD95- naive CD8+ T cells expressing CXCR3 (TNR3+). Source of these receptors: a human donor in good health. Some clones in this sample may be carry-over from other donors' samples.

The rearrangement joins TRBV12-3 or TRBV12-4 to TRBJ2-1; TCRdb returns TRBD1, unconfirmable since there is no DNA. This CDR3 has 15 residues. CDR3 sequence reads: CASSLWDRGADEQFF.

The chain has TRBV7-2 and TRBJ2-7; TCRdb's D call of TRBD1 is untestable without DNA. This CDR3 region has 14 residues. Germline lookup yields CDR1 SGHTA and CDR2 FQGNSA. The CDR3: CASSLALQGYEQYF.

CDR3 region: CASSIAISGSGANVLTF. This chain links TRBV5-1 with TRBJ2-6. In germline, CDR1 is SGHRS, CDR2 YFSETQ. The CDR3 is 17 residues long.

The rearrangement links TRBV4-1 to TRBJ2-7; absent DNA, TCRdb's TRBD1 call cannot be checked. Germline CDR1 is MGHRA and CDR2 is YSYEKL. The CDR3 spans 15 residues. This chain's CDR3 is CASSQDRGLTSEQYF.

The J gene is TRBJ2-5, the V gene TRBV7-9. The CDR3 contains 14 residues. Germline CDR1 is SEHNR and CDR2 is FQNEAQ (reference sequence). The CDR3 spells CASSFGVREETQYF.

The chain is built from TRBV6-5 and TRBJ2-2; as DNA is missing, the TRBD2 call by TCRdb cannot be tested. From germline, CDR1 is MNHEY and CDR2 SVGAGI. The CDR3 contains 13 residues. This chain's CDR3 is CASSYTVPGELFF.

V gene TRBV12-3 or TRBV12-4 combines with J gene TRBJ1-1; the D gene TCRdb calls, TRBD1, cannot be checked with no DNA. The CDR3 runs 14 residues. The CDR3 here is CASSSGGGGTEAFF.

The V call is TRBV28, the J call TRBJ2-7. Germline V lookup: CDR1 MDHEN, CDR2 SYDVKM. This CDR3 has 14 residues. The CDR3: CASSPTLGTYEQYF.

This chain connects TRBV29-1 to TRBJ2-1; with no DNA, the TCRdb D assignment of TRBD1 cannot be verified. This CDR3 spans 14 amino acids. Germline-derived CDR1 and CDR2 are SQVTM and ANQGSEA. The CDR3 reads CSVEDGTGSDEQFF.